This TCR beta chain was profiled in a study of control samples from healthy donors and cancer patients. TCRdb's table, derived via immunoSEQ multiplex PCR, lists solely in-frame clones and lacks some. This table has 170,000 or so clones, 85% to 95% appearing once. The CDR3 has 16 amino acids. The germline CDR1 and CDR2 sequences are SGHNT and YYREEE (reference sequence). Between the trimmed V and J ends, which lost 5 bases and 1 base, there was a span of 16 bases. The receptor comes from a young man in good health. V and J are TRBV5-4 and TRBJ2-1; D possibly corresponds to TRBD2 (7 bases). Sequencing was done on a sample of blood. The CDR3 protein is CASSSGRGDSYNEQFF. CDR3 in DNA: TGTGCCAGCAGTTCGGGGAGGGGGGATTCCTACAATGAGCAGTTCTTC.